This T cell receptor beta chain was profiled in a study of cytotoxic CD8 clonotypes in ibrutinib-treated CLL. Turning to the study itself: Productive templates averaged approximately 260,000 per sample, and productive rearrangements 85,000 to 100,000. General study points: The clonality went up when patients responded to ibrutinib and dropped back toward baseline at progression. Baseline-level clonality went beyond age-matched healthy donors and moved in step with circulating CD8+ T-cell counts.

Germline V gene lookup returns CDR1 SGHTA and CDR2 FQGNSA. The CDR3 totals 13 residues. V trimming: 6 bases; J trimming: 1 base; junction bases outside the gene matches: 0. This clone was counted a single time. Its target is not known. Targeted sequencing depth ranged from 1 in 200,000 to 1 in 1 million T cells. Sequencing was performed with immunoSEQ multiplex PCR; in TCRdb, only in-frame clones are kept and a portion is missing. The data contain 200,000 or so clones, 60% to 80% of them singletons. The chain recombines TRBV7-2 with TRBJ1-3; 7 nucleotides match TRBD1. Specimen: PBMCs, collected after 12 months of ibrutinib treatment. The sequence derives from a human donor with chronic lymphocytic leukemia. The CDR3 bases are TGTGCCAGCAGGACAGGGTCTGGAAACACCATATATTTT. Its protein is CASRTGSGNTIYF.